The 16 T cell receptor beta chains below come from one sample, sequenced in a study of blood T cell repertoires in COVID-19. Data came from immunoSEQ multiplex PCR; TCRdb stores just in-frame clones and leaves some out. The sample has fewer than 300,000 clones, roughly 86% seen once; the top ten hold about 0.8%. Sequencing input: peripheral blood. These receptors were obtained from a woman in her thirties with acute or convalescent COVID-19.

This chain joins TRBV19 and TRBJ2-1; 7 bases agree with TRBD2. The CDR3 runs 15 residues. Trimming cost V 7 bases and J 0 bases; bases outside gene matches: 6. CDR1 and CDR2 from the germline V gene are LNHDA and SQIVND (reference sequence). The CDR3 spells CASTRGLTSYNEQFF. The DNA of the CDR3 is TGTGCCAGTACCCGGGGACTAACCTCCTACAATGAGCAGTTCTTC.

The CDR3, as DNA: TGTGCCAGTAGTAGGGTCGGGACAGCGAACACCGGGGAGCTGTTTTTT. Translation gives CASSRVGTANTGELFF. The chain joins TRBV19 to TRBJ2-2; 7 nucleotides agree with TRBD1. V gave up 4 bases and J gave up 0 bases; unmatched junction bases: 5. The CDR3 has 16 amino acids. From germline, CDR1 is LNHDA and CDR2 SQIVND (reference sequence).

This chain connects TRBV29-1 to TRBJ2-1, with D hard to call. V was shortened by 7 bases and J by 0 bases, with 10 bases between the two germline ends. This CDR3 contains 13 residues. The germline CDR1 and CDR2 sequences are SQVTM and ANQGSEA. The chain's CDR3 is CSGEPFSYNEQFF. The CDR3 nucleotides read TGCAGCGGAGAGCCCTTCTCCTACAATGAGCAGTTCTTC.

This rearrangement joins TRBV19 to TRBJ1-1; D ambiguous. The CDR3 extends over 12 amino acids. CDR1 is LNHDA, CDR2 SQIVND, per germline (reference sequence). Deletions cut 1 base from V and 6 bases from J, with 6 bases between. The CDR3 coding sequence is TGTGCCAGTAGTATAGTAGGAGCTGAAGCTTTCTTT. Its protein product is CASSIVGAEAFF.

This chain links TRBV2 with TRBJ2-7, with D unclear. This CDR3 has 11 amino acids. V was cut by 1 base and J by 7 bases, with 5 bases left in between. Germline V CDR1 and CDR2: SNHLY, FYNNEI. The chain's CDR3 is CASSEGQEQYF. CDR3 sequence (DNA): TGTGCCAGCAGTGAAGGGCAGGAGCAGTACTTC.

The chain carries TRBV14 and TRBJ1-2; 8 positions match TRBD1. The junction had 3 bases not matched to a gene; V was cut back by 4 bases and J by 2 bases. Germline V gives CDR1 SGHDN, CDR2 FVKESK. This CDR3 is 14 amino acids long. The CDR3 DNA reads TGTGCCAGCAGCCTGACAGGGGCCAACTATGGCTACACCTTC. This translates into CASSLTGANYGYTF.

This clone was seen a few times. Other DNA sequences in the sample encode the same CDR3. The V call is TRBV27, the J call TRBJ1-5, with D possibly matching TRBD1 (6 bases). The CDR3 consists of 13 residues. V shed 3 bases and J shed 4 bases, with 7 bases lying between them. The V gene's germline CDR1 is MNHEY and CDR2 SMNVEV (reference sequence). This CDR3 reads CASSLQGNQPQHF. CDR3 nucleotide sequence: TGTGCCAGCAGTTTGCAGGGGAATCAGCCCCAGCATTTT.

V usage is TRBV7-6 and J usage is TRBJ2-2, with TRBD2 as a possible D gene (6 bases). CDR1 is SGHVS, CDR2 FNYEAQ, per germline. With 1 base removed from V and 7 bases from J, the gap between germline ends came to 13 bases. The CDR3 is made up of 15 amino acids. This CDR3 reads CASSLVVGSGGELFF. In nucleotides, the CDR3 is TGTGCCAGCAGCTTAGTTGTCGGGAGTGGCGGGGAGCTGTTTTTT.

The chain has TRBV3-1 (or the pseudogene TRBV3-2) and TRBJ2-3; D call uncertain. In germline, CDR1 is LGHDT, CDR2 YNNKEL (reference sequence). The CDR3 has 15 residues. The ends were cut back, 2 bases at V and 0 bases at J, with 9 bases in the middle. The DNA of the CDR3 is TGTGCCAGCAGCCAAAGTGGCGGTAGCACAGATACGCAGTATTTT. It is translated as CASSQSGGSTDTQYF.

This chain joins TRBV6-5 and TRBJ2-7; weak D call: TRBD2 (5 bases). CDR3 length: 14 amino acids. Trimming cost V 2 bases and J 6 bases, with 14 bases left between them. In germline, CDR1 is MNHEY, CDR2 SVGAGI. The CDR3 nucleotides are TGTGCCAGCAGTTACGCCCCGCGGGTTGGCGAGCAGTACTTC. This encodes CASSYAPRVGEQYF.

The genes are TRBV11-3 and TRBJ2-7; D is perhaps TRBD1 (5 bases). V lost 0 bases and J lost 0, with 9 bases in between. Looked up from germline, CDR1 is SGHNT and CDR2 is YENEEA. CDR3 length: 15 amino acids. CDR3 sequence: CASSLDPGPSYEQYF. The DNA of the CDR3 is TGTGCCAGCAGCTTAGATCCAGGGCCCTCCTACGAGCAGTACTTC.

V usage is TRBV19 and J usage is TRBJ1-5, with TRBD1 matching over 9 bases. Germline V lookup: CDR1 LNHDA, CDR2 SQIVND (reference sequence). The CDR3 is 13 amino acids. V trimming: 6 bases; J trimming: 6 bases; junction bases outside the gene matches: 3. CDR3 sequence (DNA): TGTGCCAGTAGCGGACAGGGGAGTCAGCCCCAGCATTTT. This translates into CASSGQGSQPQHF.

The V gene is TRBV5-5, the J gene TRBJ2-7, with 9 bases lining up with TRBD1. The germline V gene has CDR1 SGHKS and CDR2 YYEKEE (reference sequence). The CDR3 loop spans 14 amino acids. V gave up 4 bases and J gave up 2 bases; unmatched junction bases: 4. The CDR3 reads CASSGDRVPYEQYF. CDR3 nucleotides: TGTGCCAGCAGCGGGGACAGGGTTCCCTACGAGCAGTACTTC.

The chain recombines TRBV30 with TRBJ1-5, with D perhaps TRBD1 (6 bases). Trimming took off 1 base at V and 7 bases at J, with 17 bases between the two ends. CDR1 is GTSNPN, CDR2 SVGIG, per germline (reference sequence). The CDR3 is 15 residues long. CDR3 in DNA: TGTGCCTGGAGTGGCCGGGGGGGGCTAGGGCAGCCCCAGCATTTT. Translating it yields CAWSGRGGLGQPQHF.

The chain carries TRBV29-1 and TRBJ1-1, with D possibly being TRBD1 (5 bases). V was clipped by 2 bases and J by 1 base, with 8 bases between them. CDR3 length: 13 amino acids. In germline, CDR1 is SQVTM, CDR2 ANQGSEA. CDR3 amino acids: CSVERQQNTEAFF. The CDR3 coding sequence is TGCAGCGTTGAAAGACAGCAGAACACTGAAGCTTTCTTT.

V is TRBV6-6 and J is TRBJ1-1; a weak D match, TRBD1 (6 bases). This CDR3 is 14 amino acids long. Germline CDR1 is MNHNY and CDR2 is SVGAGI (reference sequence). V lost 7 bases, J lost 2 bases, and 14 bases lay in between. The CDR3 sequence: CASTRTDVNTEAFF. CDR3 in DNA: TGTGCCAGCACTCGGACAGACGTTAACACTGAAGCTTTCTTT.